The text below deals with one T cell receptor beta chain. Its specificity is not known. These data come from a study of shared clonotypes between healthy human individuals. General study results and limits: The low donor count limited represented genetic and exposure-history diversity. Relative to clonotypes present in all four donors, those not shared had lower generation probabilities.

The V and J ends lost 4 bases and 1 base, in that order; junction bases with no gene match: 10. The germline V gene encodes CDR1 ENHRY and CDR2 SYGVKD. This CDR3 is built from 16 residues. CD8 memory was a combination that joined CD45RO+ cells with CCR7-negative CD45RA+ TemRA cells. TCRdb's table, derived via immunoSEQ multiplex PCR, lists solely in-frame clones and lacks some. The sample has about 110,000 clones, around 68% seen once. The sequence was obtained from a woman under 40 in good health. The chain employs TRBV10-3 and TRBJ2-7; TRBD1 agrees at 7 bases. Sequencing used memory CD8+ T cells sorted from blood. Stated subset: CD45RO+ cells pooled with CCR7-negative TemRA cells. DNA for the CDR3: TGTGCCATCAGTGTTGGACCGGGACAGTTTTCCTACGAGCAGTACTTC. It is translated as CAISVGPGQFSYEQYF.